This passage covers 9 T cell receptor beta chains from one sample sequenced in a study of CD8+CD57+ T cells in acquired aplastic anemia. TCR beta VDJ combinations and CDR3 sequences were profiled from genomic DNA. TCRdb itself ran the reads through MiXCR, one entry per CDR3 protein. The sample carries 200,000 to 250,000 distinct CDR3 sequences, about 44% recorded once. All patients picked for sequencing had shown, by flow cytometry, an expansion of CD8+CD57+ cells. Sequenced input: sorted CD4+, CD8+, or CD8+CD57+ T cells (not recorded which) from PBMCs. The receptor source for this set is a human donor with aplastic anemia.

As to this clonotype: At one boundary the junction diverges from the germline segment, which might be a read error. The V call is TRBV25-1, the J call TRBJ2-5; either TRBD1 or TRBD2 may supply D (6 bases each). The CDR3 totals 16 residues. Germline V gives CDR1 MGHDK, CDR2 SYGVNS. CDR3 in amino acids: CASSAGTGAFQETQYF. CDR3 coding DNA: TGCGCCAGCAGCGCCGGGACGGGGGCCTTCCAAGAGACCCAGTACTTC.

The V gene is TRBV7-2, the J gene TRBJ1-2; 7 nucleotides match TRBD1. The CDR3 runs 13 residues. The germline V gene has CDR1 SGHTA and CDR2 FQGNSA. V lost 5 bases and J lost 4; bases outside the gene matches: 4. CDR3 residues: CASSNDRAYGYTF. In DNA, the CDR3 is TGTGCCAGCAGCAACGACAGGGCCTATGGCTACACCTTC.

This clonotype was counted a few times. This rearrangement joins TRBV5-1 to TRBJ2-3, with 8 bases that match TRBD1. V lost 0 bases and J lost 6; bases outside the gene matches: 6. CDR3 size: 15 residues. The germline V gene encodes CDR1 SGHRS and CDR2 YFSETQ. CDR3 sequence (DNA): TGCGCCAGCAGCTTGGACAGGGGGTTCGCCGATACGCAGTATTTT. Residues: CASSLDRGFADTQYF.

This clonotype was recorded at least ten times. The chain uses TRBV29-1 and TRBJ2-7; TRBD1 matches at 12 bases. The ends lost 4 bases at V and 7 bases at J; junction bases unmatched: 5. There are 13 residues in the CDR3. CDR1 is SQVTM and CDR2 is ANQGSEA in the germline V gene. In nucleotides, the CDR3 is TGCAGCGTTGGGGGACAGGGGGCTTTTGAGCAGTACTTC. This sequence encodes CSVGGQGAFEQYF.

V and J are TRBV10-3 and TRBJ2-7; TRBD1 aligns across 9 bases. CDR1 is ENHRY and CDR2 is SYGVKD in the germline V gene. CDR3 size: 15 residues. Trimming at V came to 0 bases and at J to 2 bases, leaving 2 bases not matched to a gene. The CDR3 region has the DNA TGTGCCATCAGTGAGTCGACAGGGGGGCCCTACGAGCAGTACTTC. Translation gives CAISESTGGPYEQYF.

In its sample, this clonotype was seen a few times. V usage is TRBV13 and J usage is TRBJ1-1, with D unclear. Germline assignment: CDR1 PRHDT and CDR2 FYEKMQ (reference sequence). The CDR3 has 14 amino acids. V lost 5 bases and J lost 0, with 10 bases in between. CDR3: CASSGRLMNTEAFF. The CDR3 nucleotides read TGTGCCAGCAGCGGCCGACTGATGAACACTGAAGCTTTCTTT. The entire variable domain, with the rest obtained from reference TRBV13 and TRBJ1-1, is as follows: AAGVIQSPRHLIKEKRETATLKCYPIPRHDTVYWYQQGPGQDPQFLISFYEKMQSDKGSIPDRFSAQQFSDYHSELNMSSLELGDSALYFCASSGRLMNTEAFFGQGTRLTVV.

This clonotype was counted many times. V gene TRBV10-3 combines with J gene TRBJ2-7; TRBD1 is a possible D gene (6 bases). The CDR3 runs to 15 residues. V lost 4 bases to trimming and J lost 3 bases, with 16 bases between them. Germline V gene data show CDR1 as ENHRY and CDR2 as SYGVKD. CDR3 DNA: TGTGCCATCAGTGGCATGCCACAGGGAGTCTACGAGCAGTACTTC. It is translated as CAISGMPQGVYEQYF.

This clonotype was found many times. The chain couples TRBV2 to TRBJ2-1, with D unclear. Germline assignment: CDR1 SNHLY and CDR2 FYNNEI. V was pared by 4 bases and J by 5 bases, with 18 bases between. The CDR3 length is 16 residues. The CDR3 coding sequence is TGTGCCAGCAGTGGATTCCCGCCCTTAAGGGACAATGAGCAGTTCTTC. This gives the protein CASSGFPPLRDNEQFF.

The rearrangement joins TRBV7-2 to TRBJ1-6; the D is unclear. The V gene lost 1 base and the J gene lost 10 bases, with 11 bases spanning the gap. The CDR3 has 14 amino acids. The germline V gene encodes CDR1 SGHTA and CDR2 FQGNSA. CDR3: CASSLGPGVSPLHF. CDR3 in DNA: TGTGCCAGCAGCTTAGGACCGGGAGTGTCACCCCTCCACTTT.